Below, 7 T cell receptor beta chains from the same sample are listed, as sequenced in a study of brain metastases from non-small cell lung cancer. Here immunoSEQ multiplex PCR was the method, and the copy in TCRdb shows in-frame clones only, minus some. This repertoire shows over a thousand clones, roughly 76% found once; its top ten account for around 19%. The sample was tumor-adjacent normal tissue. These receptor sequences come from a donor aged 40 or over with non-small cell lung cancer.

CDR3 region: CASSLLPAAEKLFF. In DNA, the CDR3 is TGCGCCAGCAGCTTGCTTCCAGCTGCTGAAAAACTGTTTTTT. This chain uses TRBV5-1 with TRBJ1-4; no firm D call. Germline V CDR1 and CDR2: SGHRS, YFSETQ. Trimming removed 1 base from V and 7 bases from J, with 11 bases in between. The CDR3 totals 14 residues.

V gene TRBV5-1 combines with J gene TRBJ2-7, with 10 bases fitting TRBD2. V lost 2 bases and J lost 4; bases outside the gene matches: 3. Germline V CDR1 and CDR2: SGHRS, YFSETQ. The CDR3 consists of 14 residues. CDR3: CASSFGTSVYEQYF. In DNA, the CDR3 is TGCGCCAGCAGCTTCGGGACTAGCGTATACGAGCAGTACTTC.

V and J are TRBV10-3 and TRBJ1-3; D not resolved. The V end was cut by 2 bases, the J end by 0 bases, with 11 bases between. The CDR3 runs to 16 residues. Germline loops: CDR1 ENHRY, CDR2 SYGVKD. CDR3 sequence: CAISEPEGSSGNTIYF. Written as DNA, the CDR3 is TGTGCCATCAGTGAGCCCGAGGGTAGCTCTGGAAACACCATATATTTT.

The DNA of the CDR3 is TGTGCCAGCAGAGACAGGGTGAACACCGGGGAGCTGTTTTTT. It encodes CASRDRVNTGELFF. The gene calls are TRBV7-3 and TRBJ2-2; 7 nucleotides line up with TRBD1. The CDR3 runs to 14 residues. Germline-derived CDR1 and CDR2 are SGHTA and FQGTGA. J was trimmed by 1 base and V by 6 bases; bases with no gene match: 2.

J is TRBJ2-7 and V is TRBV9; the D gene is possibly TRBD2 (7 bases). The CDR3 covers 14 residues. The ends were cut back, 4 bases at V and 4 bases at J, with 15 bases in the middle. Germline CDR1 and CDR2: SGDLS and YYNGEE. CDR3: CASSQGGGPYEQYF. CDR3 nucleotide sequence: TGTGCCAGCAGCCAGGGCGGGGGCCCGTACGAGCAGTACTTC.

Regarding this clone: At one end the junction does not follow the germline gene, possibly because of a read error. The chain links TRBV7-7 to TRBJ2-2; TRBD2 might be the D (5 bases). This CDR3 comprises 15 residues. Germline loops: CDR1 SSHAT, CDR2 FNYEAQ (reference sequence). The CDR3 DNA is TGTGCTAGCAGGCCGACGGGGATTGGCACCGGGGAGCTGTTTTTT. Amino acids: CASRPTGIGTGELFF.

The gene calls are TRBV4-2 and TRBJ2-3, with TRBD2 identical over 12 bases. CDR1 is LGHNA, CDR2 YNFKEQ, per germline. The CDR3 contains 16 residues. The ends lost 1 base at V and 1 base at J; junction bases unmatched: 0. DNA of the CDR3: TGTGCCAGCAGCCAAGGACTAGCGGGGGGCACAGATACGCAGTATTTT. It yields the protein CASSQGLAGGTDTQYF.